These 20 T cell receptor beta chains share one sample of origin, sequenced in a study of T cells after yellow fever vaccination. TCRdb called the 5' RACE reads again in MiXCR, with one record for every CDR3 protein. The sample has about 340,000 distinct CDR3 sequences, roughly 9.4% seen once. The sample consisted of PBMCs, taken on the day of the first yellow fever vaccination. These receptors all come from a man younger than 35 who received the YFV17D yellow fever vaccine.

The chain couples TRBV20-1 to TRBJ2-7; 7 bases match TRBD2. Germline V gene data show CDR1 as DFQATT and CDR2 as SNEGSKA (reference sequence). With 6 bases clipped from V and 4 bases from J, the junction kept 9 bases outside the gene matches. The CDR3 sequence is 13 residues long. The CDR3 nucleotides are TGCAGTGCGTTTAGGGGAGGGGCGTACGAGCAGTACTTC. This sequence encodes CSAFRGGAYEQYF.

DNA for the CDR3: TGTGCCAGCAGCACGTGGGGGCCGACGCCAGATACGCAGTATTTT. This translates into CASSTWGPTPDTQYF. The chain couples TRBV6-2 or TRBV6-3 to TRBJ2-3; a weak D match, TRBD1 (6 bases). Germline V CDR1 and CDR2: MNHEY, SVGEGT. V was cut by 6 bases and J by 4 bases, with 17 bases left in between. The CDR3 is 15 amino acids.

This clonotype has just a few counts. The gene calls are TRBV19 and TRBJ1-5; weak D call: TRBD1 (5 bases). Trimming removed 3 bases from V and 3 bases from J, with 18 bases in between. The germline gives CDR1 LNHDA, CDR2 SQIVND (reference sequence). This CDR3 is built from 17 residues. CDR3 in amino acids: CASSMTGPVTSNQPQHF. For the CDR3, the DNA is TGTGCCAGTAGTATGACGGGACCGGTCACCTCCAATCAGCCCCAGCATTTT.

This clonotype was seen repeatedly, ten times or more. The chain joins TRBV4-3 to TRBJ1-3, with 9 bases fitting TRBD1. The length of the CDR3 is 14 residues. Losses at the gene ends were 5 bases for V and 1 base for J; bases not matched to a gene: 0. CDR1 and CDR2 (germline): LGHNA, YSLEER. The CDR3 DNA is TGCGCCAGCAGCGGACAGGGGTCTGGAAACACCATATATTTT. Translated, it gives CASSGQGSGNTIYF.

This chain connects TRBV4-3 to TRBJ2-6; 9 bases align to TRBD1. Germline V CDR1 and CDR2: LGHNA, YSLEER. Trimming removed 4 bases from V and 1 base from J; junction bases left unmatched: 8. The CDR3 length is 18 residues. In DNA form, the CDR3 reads TGCGCCAGCAGCCGAGGGACAGGGACGAAATCTGGGGCCAACGTCCTGACTTTC. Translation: CASSRGTGTKSGANVLTF.

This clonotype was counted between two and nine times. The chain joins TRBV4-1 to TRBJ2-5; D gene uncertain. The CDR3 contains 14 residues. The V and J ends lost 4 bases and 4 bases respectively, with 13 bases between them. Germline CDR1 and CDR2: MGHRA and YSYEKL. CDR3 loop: CASSPIPTPETQYF. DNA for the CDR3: TGCGCCAGCAGCCCCATTCCGACCCCAGAGACCCAGTACTTC.

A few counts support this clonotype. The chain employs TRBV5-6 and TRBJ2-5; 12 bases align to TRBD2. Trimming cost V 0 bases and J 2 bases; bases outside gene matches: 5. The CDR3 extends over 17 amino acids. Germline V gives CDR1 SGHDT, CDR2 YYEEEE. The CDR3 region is CASSLARLAGEQETQYF. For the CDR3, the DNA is TGTGCCAGCAGCTTGGCGCGACTAGCGGGGGAACAAGAGACCCAGTACTTC.

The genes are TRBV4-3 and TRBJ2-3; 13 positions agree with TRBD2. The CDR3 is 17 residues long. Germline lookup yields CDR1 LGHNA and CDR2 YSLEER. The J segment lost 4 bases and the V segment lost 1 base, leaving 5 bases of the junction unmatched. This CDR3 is CASSQAGLAGASDTQYF. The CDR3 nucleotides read TGCGCCAGCAGCCAAGCCGGACTAGCGGGGGCTTCAGATACGCAGTATTTT.

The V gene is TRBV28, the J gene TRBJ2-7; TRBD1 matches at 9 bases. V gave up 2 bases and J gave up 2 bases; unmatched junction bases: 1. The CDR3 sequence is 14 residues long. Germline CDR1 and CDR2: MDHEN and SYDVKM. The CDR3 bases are TGTGCCAGCAGTTTAGGACAGGGGCCCTACGAGCAGTACGTC. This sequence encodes CASSLGQGPYEQYV.

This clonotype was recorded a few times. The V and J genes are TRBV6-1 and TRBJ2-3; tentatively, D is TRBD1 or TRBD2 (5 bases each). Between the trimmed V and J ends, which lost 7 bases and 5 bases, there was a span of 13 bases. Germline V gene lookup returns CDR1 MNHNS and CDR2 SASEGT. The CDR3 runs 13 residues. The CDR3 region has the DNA TGTGCCAGCACACCGACGGGGCAAGATACGCAGTATTTT. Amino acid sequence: CASTPTGQDTQYF.

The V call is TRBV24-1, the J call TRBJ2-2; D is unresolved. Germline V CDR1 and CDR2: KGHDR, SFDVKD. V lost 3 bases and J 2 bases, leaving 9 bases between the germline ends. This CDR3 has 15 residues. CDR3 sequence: CATSDPKENTGELFF. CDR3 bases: TGTGCCACCAGTGATCCCAAAGAAAACACCGGGGAGCTGTTTTTT.

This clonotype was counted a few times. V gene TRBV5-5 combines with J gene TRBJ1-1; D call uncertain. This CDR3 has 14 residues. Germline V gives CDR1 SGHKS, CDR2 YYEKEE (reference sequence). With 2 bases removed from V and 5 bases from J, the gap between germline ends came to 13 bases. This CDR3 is CASSFGMLGTEAFF. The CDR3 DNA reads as TGTGCCAGCAGCTTCGGTATGTTGGGGACTGAAGCTTTCTTT.

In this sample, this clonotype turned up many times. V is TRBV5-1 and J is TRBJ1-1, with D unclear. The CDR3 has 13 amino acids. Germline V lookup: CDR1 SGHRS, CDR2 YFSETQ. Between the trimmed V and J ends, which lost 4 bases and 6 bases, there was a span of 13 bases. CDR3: CASSVLGGSEAFF. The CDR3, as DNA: TGCGCCAGCAGCGTCCTGGGAGGATCTGAAGCTTTCTTT. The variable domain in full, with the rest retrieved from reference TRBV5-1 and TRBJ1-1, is KAGVTQTPRYLIKTRGQQVTLSCSPISGHRSVSWYQQTPGQGLQFLFEYFSETQRNKGNFPGRFSGRQFSNSRSEMNVSTLELGDSALYLCASSVLGGSEAFFGQGTRLTVV.

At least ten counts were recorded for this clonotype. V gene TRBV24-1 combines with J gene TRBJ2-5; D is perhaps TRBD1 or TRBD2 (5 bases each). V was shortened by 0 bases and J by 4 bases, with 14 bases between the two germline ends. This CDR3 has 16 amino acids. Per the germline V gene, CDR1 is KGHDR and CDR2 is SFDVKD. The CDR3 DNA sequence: TGTGCCACCAGTGATTTGCGGGACCCTTCTCCAGAGACCCAGTACTTC. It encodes CATSDLRDPSPETQYF.

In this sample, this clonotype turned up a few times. DNA of the CDR3: TGCGCCAGCAGCTTGGGGGTTAGCGGCGGAGTCACAGATACGCAGTATTTT. Protein: CASSLGVSGGVTDTQYF. The chain employs TRBV5-1 and TRBJ2-3, with a weak D call TRBD2 (6 bases). With 0 bases removed from V and 2 bases from J, the gap between germline ends came to 16 bases. There are 17 residues in the CDR3. The germline V gene has CDR1 SGHRS and CDR2 YFSETQ.

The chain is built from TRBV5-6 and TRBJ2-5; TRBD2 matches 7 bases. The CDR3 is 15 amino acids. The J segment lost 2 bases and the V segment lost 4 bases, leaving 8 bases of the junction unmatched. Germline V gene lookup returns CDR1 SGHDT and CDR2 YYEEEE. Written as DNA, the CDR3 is TGTGCCAGCAGCCGGCCGGGACTACCGCAAGAGACCCAGTACTTC. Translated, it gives CASSRPGLPQETQYF.

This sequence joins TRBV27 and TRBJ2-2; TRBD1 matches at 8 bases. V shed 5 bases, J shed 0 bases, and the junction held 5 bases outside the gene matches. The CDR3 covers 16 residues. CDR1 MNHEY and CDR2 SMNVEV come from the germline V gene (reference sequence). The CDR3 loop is CASSPLTGANTGELFF. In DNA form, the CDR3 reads TGTGCCAGCAGTCCCTTGACAGGGGCGAACACCGGGGAGCTGTTTTTT.

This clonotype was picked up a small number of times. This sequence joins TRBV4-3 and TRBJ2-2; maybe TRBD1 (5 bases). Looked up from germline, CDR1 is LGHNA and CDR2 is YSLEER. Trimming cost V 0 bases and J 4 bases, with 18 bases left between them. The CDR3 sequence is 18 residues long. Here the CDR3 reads CASSQDPAQGVGTGELFF. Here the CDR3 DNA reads TGCGCCAGCAGCCAAGACCCGGCCCAGGGCGTCGGCACCGGGGAGCTGTTTTTT.

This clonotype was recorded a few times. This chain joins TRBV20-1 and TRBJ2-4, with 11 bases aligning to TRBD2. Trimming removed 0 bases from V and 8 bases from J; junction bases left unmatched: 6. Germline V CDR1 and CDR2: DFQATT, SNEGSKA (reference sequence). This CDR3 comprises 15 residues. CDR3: CSARDSGGASDIQYF. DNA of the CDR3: TGCAGTGCTAGAGATAGCGGGGGGGCCTCGGACATTCAGTACTTC.

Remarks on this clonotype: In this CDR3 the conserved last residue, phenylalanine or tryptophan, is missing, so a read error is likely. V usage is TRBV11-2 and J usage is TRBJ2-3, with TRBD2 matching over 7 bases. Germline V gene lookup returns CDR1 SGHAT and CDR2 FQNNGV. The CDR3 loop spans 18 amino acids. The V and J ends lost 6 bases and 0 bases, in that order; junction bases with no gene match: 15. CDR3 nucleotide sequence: TGTGCCAGCAGAACCTGGCCTAGCGGTGCTCCTAGCACAGATACGCAGTATTCT. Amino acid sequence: CASRTWPSGAPSTDTQYS.